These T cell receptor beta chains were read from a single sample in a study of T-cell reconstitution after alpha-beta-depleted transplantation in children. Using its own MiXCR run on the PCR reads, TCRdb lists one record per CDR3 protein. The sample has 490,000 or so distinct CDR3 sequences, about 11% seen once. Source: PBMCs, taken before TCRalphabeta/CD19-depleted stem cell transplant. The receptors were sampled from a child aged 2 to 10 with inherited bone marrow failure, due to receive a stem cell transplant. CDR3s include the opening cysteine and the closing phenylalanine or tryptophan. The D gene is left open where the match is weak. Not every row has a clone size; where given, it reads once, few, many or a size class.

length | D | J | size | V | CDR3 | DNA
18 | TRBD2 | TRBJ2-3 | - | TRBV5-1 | CASSWGTVAGGRGDTQYF | TGCGCCAGCAGCTGGGGGACGGTAGCGGGAGGACGAGGAGATACGCAGTATTTT
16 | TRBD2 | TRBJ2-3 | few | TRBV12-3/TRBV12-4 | CASSLTSGRGTDTQYF | TGTGCCAGCAGTTTGACTAGCGGGAGAGGAACAGATACGCAGTATTTT
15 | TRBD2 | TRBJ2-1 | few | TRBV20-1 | CSAQSLAGGDNEQFF | TGCAGTGCCCAATCCCTAGCGGGTGGCGACAATGAGCAGTTCTTC
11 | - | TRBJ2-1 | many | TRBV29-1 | CSVGGPNEQFF | TGCAGCGTTGGCGGGCCGAATGAGCAGTTCTTC
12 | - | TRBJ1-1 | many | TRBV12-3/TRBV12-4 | CASSWTDNEAFF | TGTGCCAGCAGTTGGACAGACAATGAAGCTTTCTTT
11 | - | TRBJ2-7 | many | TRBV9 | CASSPLNEQYF | TGTGCCAGCAGCCCATTGAACGAGCAGTACTTC
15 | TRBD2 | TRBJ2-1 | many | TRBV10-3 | CATMGVSGVYNEQFF | TGTGCCACCATGGGGGTTAGCGGGGTCTACAATGAGCAGTTCTTC
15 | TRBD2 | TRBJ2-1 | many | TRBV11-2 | CATGRTSGIGNEQFF | TGTGCCACCGGACGGACTAGCGGGATTGGAAATGAGCAGTTCTTC
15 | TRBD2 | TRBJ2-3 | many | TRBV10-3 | CAIRNSGRAGDTQYF | TGTGCCATCAGGAATAGCGGGAGGGCCGGAGATACGCAGTATTTT
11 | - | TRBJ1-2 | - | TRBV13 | CASPRPYGYTF | TGTGCCAGCCCTAGGCCCTATGGCTACACCTTC
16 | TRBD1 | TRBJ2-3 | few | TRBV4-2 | CASSRWTGGSTDTQYF | TGTGCCAGCAGCCGTTGGACAGGGGGTTCCACAGATACGCAGTATTTT
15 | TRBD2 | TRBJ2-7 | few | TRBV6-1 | CASNLAGLSSYEQYF | TGTGCCAGCAACCTAGCGGGGTTAAGCTCCTACGAGCAGTACTTC
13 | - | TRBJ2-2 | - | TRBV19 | CASSPHSTGELFF | TGTGCCAGTAGTCCACATTCGACCGGGGAGCTGTTTTTT
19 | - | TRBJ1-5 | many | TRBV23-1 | CASSQSPAGADYSNQPQHF | TGCGCCAGCAGTCAATCGCCGGCGGGAGCGGATTATAGCAATCAGCCCCAGCATTTT
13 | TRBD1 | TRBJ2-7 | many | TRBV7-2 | CASSRRQGNEQYF | TGTGCCAGCAGCCGCCGACAGGGCAACGAGCAGTACTTC
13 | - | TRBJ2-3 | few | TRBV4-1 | CAVGPARYDTQYF | TGCGCTGTCGGGCCGGCGAGGTACGATACGCAGTATTTT
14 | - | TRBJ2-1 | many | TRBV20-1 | CSARLPNSYNEQFF | TGCAGTGCTAGACTCCCGAACTCCTACAATGAGCAGTTCTTC
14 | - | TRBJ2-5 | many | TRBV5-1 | CASSTGQLQETQYF | TGCGCCAGCAGCACCGGACAGCTCCAAGAGACCCAGTACTTC
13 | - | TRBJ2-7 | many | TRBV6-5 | CASSFLKTGEQYF | TGTGCCAGCAGTTTTTTAAAGACAGGCGAGCAGTACTTC
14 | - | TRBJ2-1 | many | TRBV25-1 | CASSDYSSYNEQFF | TGTGCCAGCAGTGACTACAGTTCCTACAATGAGCAGTTCTTC
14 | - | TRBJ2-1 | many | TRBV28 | CASSLGASPWEQFF | TGTGCCAGCAGTTTAGGGGCTAGCCCCTGGGAGCAGTTCTTC
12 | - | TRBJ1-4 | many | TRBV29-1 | CSVGWGHEKLFF | TGCAGCGTTGGATGGGGGCATGAAAAACTGTTTTTT
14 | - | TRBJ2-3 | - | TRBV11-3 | CASSLRGVRNTQYF | TGTGCCAGCAGCTTAAGGGGTGTCAGGAATACGCAGTATTTT
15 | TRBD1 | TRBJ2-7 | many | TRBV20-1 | CSARVSGTVLYEQYF | TGCAGTGCTAGAGTATCCGGGACAGTCCTTTACGAGCAGTACTTC
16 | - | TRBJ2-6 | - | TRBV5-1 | CASSLVSGAGANVLTF | TGCGCCAGCAGCTTGGTGTCAGGGGCTGGGGCCAACGTCCTGACTTTC
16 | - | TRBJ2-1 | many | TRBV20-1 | CSAISPFPSSYNEQFF | TGCAGTGCTATCTCGCCGTTCCCGAGCTCCTACAATGAGCAGTTCTTC
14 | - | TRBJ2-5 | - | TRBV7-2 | CASSLSFRDQPQYF | TGTGCCAGCAGCTTAAGCTTCCGGGACCAGCCCCAGTACTTC
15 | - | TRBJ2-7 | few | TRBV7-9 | CASSLPGELPYEQYF | TGTGCCAGCAGCTTACCGGGAGAGCTCCCCTACGAGCAGTACTTC
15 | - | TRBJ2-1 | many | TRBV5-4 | CASSLLQRSYNEQFF | TGTGCCAGCAGCTTGTTGCAGCGATCCTACAATGAGCAGTTCTTC
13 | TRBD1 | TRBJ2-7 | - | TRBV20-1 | CSASETGDSEQYF | TGCAGTGCTTCCGAGACAGGGGACAGCGAGCAGTACTTC
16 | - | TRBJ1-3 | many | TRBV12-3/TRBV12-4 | CASTLLPGGSGNTIYF | TGTGCCAGCACCCTTCTCCCCGGAGGTTCTGGAAACACCATATATTTT
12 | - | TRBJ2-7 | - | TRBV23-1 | CASSQIICEQYF | TGCGCCAGCAGTCAAATAATCTGCGAGCAGTACTTC
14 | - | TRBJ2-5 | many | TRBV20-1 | CSAPRVFVGETQYF | TGCAGTGCTCCGCGTGTGTTCGTGGGAGAGACCCAGTACTTC
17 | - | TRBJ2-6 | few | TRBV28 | CASSLPTTGSGANVLTF | TGTGCCAGCAGTTTACCAACTACAGGCTCTGGGGCCAACGTCCTGACTTTC
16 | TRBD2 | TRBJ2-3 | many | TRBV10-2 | CASSEFSGGPGDTQYF | TGCGCCAGCAGTGAGTTTTCGGGAGGGCCTGGAGATACGCAGTATTTT
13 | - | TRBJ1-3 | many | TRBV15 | CATSRGGGNTIYF | TGTGCCACCAGCAGAGGCGGAGGAAACACCATATATTTT
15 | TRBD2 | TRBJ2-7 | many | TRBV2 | CASSENEGGPGEQYF | TGTGCCAGCAGTGAAAACGAGGGAGGGCCGGGCGAGCAGTACTTC
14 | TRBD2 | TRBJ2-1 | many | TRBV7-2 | CASSLREGYNEQFF | TGTGCCAGCAGCTTGAGGGAGGGCTACAATGAGCAGTTCTTC
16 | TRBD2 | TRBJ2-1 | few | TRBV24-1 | CATSEPRTRTRYEQFF | TGTGCCACCAGTGAACCACGGACTAGAACTCGCTATGAGCAGTTCTTC
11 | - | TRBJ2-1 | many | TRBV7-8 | CASSLWGEQFF | TGTGCCAGCAGCTTATGGGGGGAGCAGTTCTTC
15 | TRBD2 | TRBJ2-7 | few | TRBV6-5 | CASSYSPAGVKEQYF | TGTGCCAGCAGTTACTCACCAGCGGGAGTGAAAGAGCAGTACTTC
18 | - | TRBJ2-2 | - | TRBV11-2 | CASRPTGVGLDYTGELFF | TGTGCCAGCAGGCCCACTGGGGTGGGTTTAGACTACACCGGGGAGCTGTTTTTT
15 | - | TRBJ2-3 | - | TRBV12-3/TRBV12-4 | CASSLLQGITDTQYF | TGTGCCAGCAGTTTATTACAGGGCATCACAGATACGCAGTATTTT
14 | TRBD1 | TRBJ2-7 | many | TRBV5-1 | CASSRGQSSVEQYF | TGCGCCAGCAGCCGGGGACAGTCAAGCGTCGAGCAGTACTTC
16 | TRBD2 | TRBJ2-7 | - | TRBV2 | CASSVYGTSGSSEQYF | TGTGCCAGCAGTGTTTATGGGACTAGCGGGAGTAGTGAGCAGTACTTC
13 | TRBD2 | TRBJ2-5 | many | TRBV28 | CASSLGREETQYF | TGTGCCAGCAGCTTAGGGAGGGAAGAGACCCAGTACTTC
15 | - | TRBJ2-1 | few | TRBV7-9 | CASSSPGHRRNEQFF | TGTGCCAGCAGCTCCCCGGGACACCGACGAAATGAGCAGTTCTTC
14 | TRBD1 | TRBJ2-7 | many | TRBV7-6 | CASSERTGPYEQYF | TGTGCCAGCAGCGAGCGGACAGGGCCCTACGAGCAGTACTTC
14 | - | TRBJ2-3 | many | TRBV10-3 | CAISESGLPDTQYF | TGTGCCATCAGTGAGTCGGGACTCCCAGATACGCAGTATTTT